Described below is a single TCR beta chain sequence and its context. The target antigen is unknown. Here immunoSEQ multiplex PCR was the method, and the copy in TCRdb shows in-frame clones only, minus some. The sample carries around 870 clones, roughly 71% recorded once. This specimen belongs to a study of blood T cell dynamics during melanoma immunotherapy. About the research overall: Patients with metastatic melanoma got pembrolizumab or nivolumab-ipilimumab as first-line care. Study-level points and caveats: It remained unknown if the driving T cell clones were melanoma-specific.

Germline assignment: CDR1 LGHNA and CDR2 YNFKEQ. The CDR3 is 15 residues long. V lost 3 bases, J lost 6 bases, and 7 bases stayed unmatched. Indicated time point: week 3, after first cycle of checkpoint inhibitor. Disease control meant complete response, partial response or stable disease at 12 weeks. This specimen consisted of central memory CD8+ T cells from blood, obtained from a patient treated with checkpoint blockade. The receptor comes from a human donor with melanoma. The chain joins TRBV4-2 to TRBJ2-7, with TRBD1 matching 11 bases. The CDR3 sequence: CASSQEDRGQPEQYF. For the CDR3, the DNA is TGTGCCAGCAGCCAGGAGGACAGGGGGCAGCCCGAGCAGTACTTC.